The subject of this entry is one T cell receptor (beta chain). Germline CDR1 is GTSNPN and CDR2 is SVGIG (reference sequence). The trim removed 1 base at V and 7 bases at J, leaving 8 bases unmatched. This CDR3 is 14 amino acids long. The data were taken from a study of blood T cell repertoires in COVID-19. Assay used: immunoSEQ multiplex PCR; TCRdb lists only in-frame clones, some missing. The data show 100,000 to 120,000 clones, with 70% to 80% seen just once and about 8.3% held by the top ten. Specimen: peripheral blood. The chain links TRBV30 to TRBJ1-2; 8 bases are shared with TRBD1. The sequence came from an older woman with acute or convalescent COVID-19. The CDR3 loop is CAWSAMTGVTGYTF. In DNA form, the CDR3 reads TGTGCCTGGAGTGCGATGACAGGGGTGACTGGCTACACCTTC.